This T cell receptor (beta chain) was identified in a study of response to subunit inactivated influenza vaccine. This clonotype has only a few counts. Antigen specificity is unknown. Study outcomes and limitations: The authors proposed limited new T cell recruitment per seasonal influenza vaccination.

The CDR3 loop spans 16 amino acids. Trimming took 0 bases from V and 0 from J, leaving 12 bases between them. CDR1 is SEHNR, CDR2 FQNEAQ, per germline (reference sequence). TCRdb analysed the RT-PCR reads with MiXCR anew, one entry per CDR3 protein. This sample has 700,000 to 800,000 distinct CDR3 sequences, with about 18% found just once. The clonotype was recovered from a man aged 45-65 years who received an inactivated influenza vaccine. The sequencing used PBMCs from blood, collected around 5 days after vaccination. The chain couples TRBV7-9 to TRBJ2-7; D possibly corresponds to TRBD2 (6 bases). The CDR3 reads CASSLAGTLASYEQYF. CDR3 DNA sequence: TGTGCCAGCAGCTTAGCGGGGACTTTAGCCTCCTACGAGCAGTACTTC.